This TCR beta chain was identified during a study of blood T cell repertoires in COVID-19. On the study more broadly: Specimens from acute and convalescent COVID-19 originated in the United States, Italy and Spain. In each case, the material was cDNA or gDNA derived from T cells, B-cell-depleted T cells, or PBMCs.

Original processing notes: The assay estimated nucleated cells by amplifying reference gene primers. The method was immunoSEQ multiplex PCR; TCRdb's version includes in-frame clones alone and lacks a portion of them. From that table come the V and J calls and clone size; the DNA was used to work out D and trimming. The table has approximately 31,000 clones, 90% seen once. V gave up 11 bases and J gave up 4 bases; unmatched junction bases: 11. The CDR3 is 14 residues long. Germline V gene data show CDR1 as MNHEY and CDR2 as SVGAGI. The chain uses TRBV6-5 and TRBJ1-5; 7 bases are a match to TRBD1. Sample: peripheral blood. The receptor comes from a man aged 55 to 70 with active COVID-19. The CDR3 sequence is CAAGTDVWNQPQHF. CDR3 in DNA: TGTGCCGCCGGGACAGACGTTTGGAATCAGCCCCAGCATTTT.